The sequence of this T cell receptor beta chain was determined in a study of T-cell memory formation after mild COVID-19. General study findings and limits: CD4+ contracting clones lay mainly in CM and EM, CD8+ ones in EMRA.

TCRdb reprocessed the 5' RACE reads via MiXCR and lists one record per CDR3 protein. The table records roughly 300,000 distinct CDR3 sequences, roughly 13% of them present only once. Only a few counts were recorded for this clonotype. Its antigen is not identified. Germline V gene sequence: CDR1 SGHDN, CDR2 FVKESK. The CDR3 spans 14 residues. Between the trimmed V and J ends, which lost 0 bases and 6 bases, there was a span of 11 bases. The V and J genes are TRBV14 and TRBJ1-2, with D unclear. The sequencing sample was made of PBMCs or a T cell subset sorted from them (not recorded which). This clonotype originated in a man between 18 and 29 years old who had mild COVID-19 (a few samples of this study predate the infection). Cell type and time point are not known. Written as DNA, the CDR3 is TGTGCCAGCAGCCAAGATAGTAGACGGGATGGCTACACCTTC. It translates to CASSQDSRRDGYTF.